This entry lists 30 T cell receptor beta chains sequenced from one sample in a study of neurological immune-mediated disorders. Using its own MiXCR run on the 5' RACE reads, TCRdb lists one record per CDR3 protein. This table has 55,000 to 70,000 distinct CDR3 sequences, more than 9.5% appearing once. Source material: PBMCs. All receptors come from a man between 60 and 75 years old in good health.

This clonotype was observed many times. V and J are TRBV9 and TRBJ1-2; perhaps TRBD1 as D (5 bases). Germline CDR1 SGDLS, CDR2 YYNGEE. The length of the CDR3 is 15 residues. Trimming pared 3 bases from V and 5 bases from J, leaving 17 bases between. CDR3 amino acids: CASSAINRDGYGYTF. As DNA, the CDR3 is TGTGCCAGCAGCGCCATTAACCGGGACGGGTATGGCTACACCTTC.

This clonotype was observed a single time. This chain links TRBV28 with TRBJ2-3, with a weak D call TRBD1 (5 bases). The V gene lost 6 bases and the J gene lost 4 bases, with 17 bases spanning the gap. The CDR3 runs to 15 residues. The germline gives CDR1 MDHEN, CDR2 SYDVKM. CDR3 sequence reads: CASSHRSQPPDTQYF. The CDR3 DNA reads TGTGCCAGCAGCCACAGGTCCCAACCCCCAGATACGCAGTATTTT. Filled out from reference TRBV28 and TRBJ2-3, the complete variable domain reads DVKVTQSSRYLVKRTGEKVFLECVQDMDHENMFWYRQDPGLGLRLIYFSYDVKMKEKGDIPEGYSVSREKKERFSLILESASTNQTSMYLCASSHRSQPPDTQYFGPGTRLTVL.

This clonotype was counted ten times or more. This chain connects TRBV5-1 to TRBJ2-7; D remains ambiguous. V lost 4 bases to trimming and J lost 0 bases, with 11 bases between them. Germline V gene sequence: CDR1 SGHRS, CDR2 YFSETQ. This CDR3 comprises 14 residues. CDR3 loop: CASSPQGSSYEQYF. Here the CDR3 DNA reads TGCGCCAGCAGCCCTCAAGGCAGCTCCTACGAGCAGTACTTC.

In the case of this clonotype: A much larger clone sits a single nucleotide away, making a read error possible. The chain carries TRBV15 and TRBJ1-2; D may be TRBD1 (5 bases). The CDR3 runs 13 residues. The V gene lost 7 bases and the J gene lost 3 bases, with 12 bases spanning the gap. From germline, CDR1 is LNHNV and CDR2 YYDKDF (reference sequence). This CDR3 reads CATIETVDYGYTF. CDR3 sequence (DNA): TGTGCCACCATCGAGACAGTGGACTATGGCTACACCTTC.

This clonotype was picked up many times. The rearrangement joins TRBV12-3 or TRBV12-4 to TRBJ1-1, with a tentative D call TRBD1 (5 bases). The CDR3 sequence is 10 residues long. V lost 7 bases to trimming and J lost 5 bases, with 5 bases between them. The CDR3 coding sequence is TGTGCCAGCAAGGGGACTGAAGCTTTCTTT. Translation gives CASKGTEAFF.

The rearrangement links TRBV5-1 to TRBJ1-5; D perhaps matches TRBD1 (5 bases). Germline V gene data show CDR1 as SGHRS and CDR2 as YFSETQ. V lost 0 bases to trimming and J lost 4 bases, with 11 bases between them. The CDR3 totals 15 residues. CDR3 protein: CASSLAAGPNQPQHF. CDR3 nucleotides: TGCGCCAGCAGCTTGGCGGCGGGGCCGAATCAGCCCCAGCATTTT.

This clonotype was detected many times. The chain combines TRBV20-1 with TRBJ1-2, with D unclear. Germline CDR1 is DFQATT and CDR2 is SNEGSKA (reference sequence). With 0 bases removed from V and 8 bases from J, the gap between germline ends came to 16 bases. The CDR3 covers 14 residues. The CDR3 sequence is CSARDARRVGGYTF. The CDR3 DNA reads as TGCAGTGCTAGAGACGCCCGGCGGGTCGGGGGCTACACCTTC.

In this sample, this clonotype turned up many times. The chain uses TRBV30 and TRBJ1-1, with no clear D. The CDR3 sequence is 14 residues long. In germline, CDR1 is GTSNPN, CDR2 SVGIG (reference sequence). The ends were cut back, 0 bases at V and 0 bases at J, with 8 bases in the middle. The CDR3 sequence is CAWSVNPVNTEAFF. In DNA form, the CDR3 reads TGTGCCTGGAGTGTAAACCCCGTGAACACTGAAGCTTTCTTT.

This clonotype was picked up many times. This chain joins TRBV27 and TRBJ2-1; TRBD1 or TRBD2 may be the D gene (5 bases each). Trimming took off 6 bases at V and 5 bases at J, with 17 bases between the two ends. The CDR3 runs to 15 residues. Germline V gene data show CDR1 as MNHEY and CDR2 as SMNVEV (reference sequence). The CDR3 nucleotides are TGTGCCAGCAGACCCGGGACCCTGGCGGACAATGAGCAGTTCTTC. Amino acids: CASRPGTLADNEQFF.

This clonotype was counted once. The chain uses TRBV6-4 and TRBJ2-3, with TRBD2 matching over 7 bases. Germline V gene sequence: CDR1 MRHNA, CDR2 SNTAGT. The CDR3 runs to 14 residues. With 10 bases clipped from V and 0 bases from J, the junction kept 7 bases outside the gene matches. Here the CDR3 reads CATRTGGSTDTQYF. In nucleotides, the CDR3 is TGTGCCACCCGTACGGGAGGTAGCACAGATACGCAGTATTTT.

This clonotype has ten or more counts. This chain links TRBV15 with TRBJ2-3; D not certain. The CDR3 extends over 15 amino acids. Germline lookup yields CDR1 LNHNV and CDR2 YYDKDF (reference sequence). V was shortened by 0 bases and J by 4 bases, with 11 bases between the two germline ends. The CDR3 DNA reads as TGTGCCACCAGCAGAGATTATGAGCACTCAGATACGCAGTATTTT. This gives the protein CATSRDYEHSDTQYF.

This clonotype appeared many times. DNA for the CDR3: TGCAGTGCTGCGAGGACAGTAAGCAATCAGCCCCAGCATTTT. Protein sequence: CSAARTVSNQPQHF. The genes are TRBV20-1 and TRBJ1-5; possibly TRBD1 for D (6 bases). This CDR3 spans 14 amino acids. Germline V CDR1 and CDR2: DFQATT, SNEGSKA (reference sequence). V was pared by 5 bases and J by 1 base, with 12 bases between.

This clonotype has at least ten counts. The V and J genes are TRBV5-5 and TRBJ1-2; 10 bases agree with TRBD1. The V gene end was trimmed by 2 bases and the J gene end by 6 bases; junction bases not matched to a gene: 13. The CDR3 totals 17 residues. Germline V gene data show CDR1 as SGHKS and CDR2 as YYEKEE (reference sequence). CDR3 amino acids: CASSLGAETGGSDGYTF. The CDR3 DNA follows: TGTGCCAGCAGCTTAGGGGCTGAGACAGGGGGCAGTGATGGCTACACCTTC.

This clonotype was detected ten times or more. The rearrangement uses TRBV6-5 and TRBJ2-4; 8 nucleotides align to TRBD2. V was pared by 6 bases and J by 8 bases, with 12 bases of the junction left unmatched. The CDR3 runs 15 residues. CDR1 and CDR2 from the germline V gene are MNHEY and SVGAGI. CDR3 sequence: CASSPKRGPPDIQYF. In nucleotides, the CDR3 is TGTGCCAGCAGCCCCAAGCGGGGGCCCCCGGACATTCAGTACTTC.

This clonotype was recorded many times. This rearrangement joins TRBV7-2 to TRBJ1-6, with unresolved D. Germline CDR1 reads SGHTA; CDR2 reads FQGNSA. V lost 3 bases, J lost 9 bases, and 6 bases lay in between. This CDR3 is 12 amino acids long. The CDR3 sequence: CASSLLGSPLHF. The CDR3 bases are TGTGCCAGCAGCTTGCTAGGTTCACCCCTCCACTTT.

At least ten counts were recorded for this clonotype. The V gene is TRBV20-1, the J gene TRBJ1-2; 8 bases line up with TRBD1. CDR1 DFQATT and CDR2 SNEGSKA come from the germline V gene (reference sequence). The CDR3 extends over 15 amino acids. Trimming took 2 bases from V and 4 from J; bases not matched to a gene: 9. The CDR3 DNA sequence: TGCAGTGCTAGAAATACAGGGGGGGATCCCTATGGCTACACCTTC. Translated: CSARNTGGDPYGYTF.

This clonotype showed up many times. The rearrangement links TRBV20-1 to TRBJ1-2; a weak D match, TRBD1 (6 bases). The V gene lost 6 bases and the J gene lost 5 bases, with 25 bases spanning the gap. Germline values: CDR1 DFQATT, CDR2 SNEGSKA (reference sequence). The CDR3 spans 16 residues. The CDR3 sequence is CSAVEGSGQREYGYTF. CDR3 bases: TGCAGTGCCGTAGAGGGATCCGGACAGCGAGAATATGGCTACACCTTC.

This clonotype has ten or more counts. V is TRBV9 and J is TRBJ2-2; either TRBD1 or TRBD2 may fit D (6 bases each). V shed 1 base and J shed 7 bases, with 14 bases lying between them. From germline, CDR1 is SGDLS and CDR2 YYNGEE. The CDR3 loop spans 15 amino acids. The CDR3 nucleotides are TGTGCCAGCAGCGTATACGGGGGCACGGGCGGGGAGCTGTTTTTT. Its translation is CASSVYGGTGGELFF.

This clonotype was seen many times. The CDR3 DNA is TGTGCCAGCTCTCGGGACGTCGGGGAGGGATCACCCCTCCACTTT. Its translation is CASSRDVGEGSPLHF. V usage is TRBV18 and J usage is TRBJ1-6, with D possibly matching TRBD1 (5 bases). Trimming stripped 6 bases from V and 10 bases from J, with 19 bases between. This CDR3 contains 15 residues. CDR1 and CDR2 from the germline V gene are KGHSH and LQKENI.

Many counts were recorded for this clonotype. V usage is TRBV5-1 and J usage is TRBJ1-4; D not resolved. CDR1 and CDR2 from the germline V gene are SGHRS and YFSETQ. The CDR3 extends over 16 amino acids. V gave up 1 base and J gave up 6 bases, with 16 bases separating them. This CDR3 reads CASSLPTLGSHEKLFF. CDR3 nucleotides: TGCGCCAGCAGCTTGCCGACCCTGGGATCCCATGAAAAACTGTTTTTT.

This clonotype was seen repeatedly, ten times or more. J is TRBJ1-1 and V is TRBV6-6, with D unresolved. The length of the CDR3 is 12 residues. Germline assignment: CDR1 MNHNY and CDR2 SVGAGI (reference sequence). V dropped 8 bases and J dropped 1 base, with 8 bases sitting between them. The CDR3 DNA reads as TGTGCCAGCGCCACGGGGAACACTGAAGCTTTCTTT. This sequence encodes CASATGNTEAFF.

This clonotype has a count of ten or more. The chain links TRBV12-3 or TRBV12-4 to TRBJ2-7, with D unresolved. V was trimmed by 6 bases and J by 6 bases, leaving 9 bases between them. The CDR3 totals 11 residues. The CDR3 nucleotides are TGTGCCAGCAGGTCGGCACGCGAGCAGTACTTC. Its translation: CASRSAREQYF.

This clonotype came up many times. The J gene is TRBJ1-2, the V gene TRBV29-1; 8 bases are a match to TRBD1. The CDR3 extends over 13 amino acids. The V gene's germline CDR1 is SQVTM and CDR2 ANQGSEA. The ends lost 4 bases at V and 4 bases at J; junction bases unmatched: 5. The CDR3 loop reads CSVADRGSYGYTF. The CDR3 DNA sequence: TGCAGCGTTGCAGACAGGGGATCCTATGGCTACACCTTC. The entire variable domain, with the rest obtained from reference TRBV29-1 and TRBJ1-2, is as follows: SAVISQKPSRDICQRGTSLTIQCQVDSQVTMMFWYRQQPGQSLTLIATANQGSEATYESGFVIDKFPISRPNLTFSTLTVSNMSPEDSSIYLCSVADRGSYGYTFGSGTRLTVV.

The rearrangement uses TRBV15 and TRBJ1-5; no clear D. This CDR3 spans 14 amino acids. Germline lookup yields CDR1 LNHNV and CDR2 YYDKDF (reference sequence). The ends were cut back, 1 base at V and 6 bases at J, with 10 bases in the middle. CDR3 in DNA: TGTGCCACCAGCAGAGTCGGAACTCCTCAGCCCCAGCATTTT. The encoded protein is CATSRVGTPQPQHF.

This clonotype was seen ten or more times. CDR3 in amino acids: CSALSGRAPYEQYF. The CDR3, as DNA: TGCAGTGCCCTCTCAGGGAGGGCTCCTTACGAGCAGTACTTC. This rearrangement joins TRBV20-1 to TRBJ2-7, with 7 nucleotides matching TRBD2. The CDR3 has 14 amino acids. The J segment lost 4 bases and the V segment lost 6 bases, leaving 12 bases of the junction unmatched. Germline assignment: CDR1 DFQATT and CDR2 SNEGSKA (reference sequence).

This clonotype was recorded many times. This sequence joins TRBV5-1 and TRBJ1-1; D gene uncertain. With 0 bases removed from V and 6 bases from J, the gap between germline ends came to 9 bases. Germline V gene lookup returns CDR1 SGHRS and CDR2 YFSETQ. The CDR3 runs to 13 residues. This chain's CDR3 is CASSLGVRPEAFF. The CDR3 DNA reads as TGCGCCAGCAGCTTGGGGGTTCGGCCTGAAGCTTTCTTT.

This clonotype was counted ten times or more. The chain uses TRBV5-5 and TRBJ2-7; TRBD1 might be the D (6 bases). CDR3 size: 14 residues. CDR1 is SGHKS, CDR2 YYEKEE, per germline (reference sequence). Trimming took off 4 bases at V and 6 bases at J, with 17 bases between the two ends. The DNA for the CDR3 is TGTGCCAGCAGCCATCCGCAGGGGTTTGGCGAGCAGTACTTC. Translating gives CASSHPQGFGEQYF. Full variable domain (rest looked up from reference TRBV5-5 and TRBJ2-7): DAGVTQSPTHLIKTRGQQVTLRCSPISGHKSVSWYQQVLGQGPQFIFQYYEKEERGRGNFPDRFSARQFPNYSSELNVNALLLGDSALYLCASSHPQGFGEQYFGPGTRLTVT.

This rearrangement joins TRBV2 to TRBJ2-3; D gene unclear. The V gene lost 7 bases and the J gene lost 4 bases, with 9 bases spanning the gap. The CDR3 is 12 residues long. Per germline, CDR1 SNHLY and CDR2 FYNNEI. The CDR3 sequence is CASILWPDTQYF. CDR3 DNA sequence: TGTGCCAGCATCTTATGGCCAGATACGCAGTATTTT.

This clonotype was recorded at least ten times. The chain links TRBV7-9 to TRBJ2-7, with D tentatively TRBD1 or TRBD2 (6 bases each). V gave up 8 bases and J gave up 0 bases, with 8 bases separating them. The CDR3 contains 12 residues. CDR1 is SEHNR and CDR2 is FQNEAQ in the germline V gene (reference sequence). The chain's CDR3 is CASGGPSYEQYF. For the CDR3, the DNA is TGTGCCAGCGGGGGGCCCTCCTACGAGCAGTACTTC.

This clonotype came up a few times. The chain combines TRBV28 with TRBJ1-4, with D tentatively TRBD1 (6 bases). The germline V gene encodes CDR1 MDHEN and CDR2 SYDVKM. The length of the CDR3 is 13 residues. V lost 5 bases and J 8 bases, leaving 12 bases between the germline ends. CDR3 protein: CASSPQGEEKLFF. Written as DNA, the CDR3 is TGTGCCAGCAGTCCACAGGGTGAAGAAAAACTGTTTTTT. The entire variable domain, with the rest obtained from reference TRBV28 and TRBJ1-4, is as follows: DVKVTQSSRYLVKRTGEKVFLECVQDMDHENMFWYRQDPGLGLRLIYFSYDVKMKEKGDIPEGYSVSREKKERFSLILESASTNQTSMYLCASSPQGEEKLFFGSGTQLSVL.